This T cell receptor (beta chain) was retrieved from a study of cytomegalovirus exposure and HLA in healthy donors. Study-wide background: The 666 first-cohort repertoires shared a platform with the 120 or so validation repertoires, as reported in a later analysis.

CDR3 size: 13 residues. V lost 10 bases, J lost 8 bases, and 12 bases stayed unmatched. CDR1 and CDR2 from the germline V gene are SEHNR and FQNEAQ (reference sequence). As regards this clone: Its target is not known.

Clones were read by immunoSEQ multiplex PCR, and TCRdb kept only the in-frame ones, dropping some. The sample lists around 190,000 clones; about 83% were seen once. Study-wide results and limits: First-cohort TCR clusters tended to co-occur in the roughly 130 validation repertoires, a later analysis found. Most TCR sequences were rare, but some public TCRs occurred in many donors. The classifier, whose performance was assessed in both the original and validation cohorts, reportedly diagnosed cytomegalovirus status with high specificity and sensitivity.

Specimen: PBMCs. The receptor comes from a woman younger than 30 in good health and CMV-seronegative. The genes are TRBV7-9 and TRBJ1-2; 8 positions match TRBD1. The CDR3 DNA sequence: TGTGCCACCGAAGACAGGGGCTCTTGGGGCTACACCTTC. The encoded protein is CATEDRGSWGYTF.